This T cell receptor (beta chain) is drawn from a study of shared clonotypes between healthy human individuals. Measured with immunoSEQ multiplex PCR; TCRdb has only the in-frame clones, and not every one. The data show about 2.4 million clones, over 85% seen once. The CDR3 covers 14 residues. V lost 4 bases to trimming and J lost 2 bases, with 12 bases between them. Germline CDR1 and CDR2: ENHRY and SYGVKD. The source is a man aged 18 to 29 in good health. Some clones in this sample may be carry-over from other donors' samples. Sequencing input: naive CD4+ T cells from PBMCs. The subset was: CD45RA+ positively selected. This chain connects TRBV10-3 to TRBJ2-7; a possible D gene is TRBD2 (6 bases). CDR3 in DNA: TGTGCCATCAGTGTCTGGGACTGGCCCTACGAGCAGTACTTC. It encodes CAISVWDWPYEQYF.